This T cell receptor (beta chain) appears in the sequencing data of a study of T cell repertoires in cytomegalovirus infection. General study points: Carriers of CMV and the relevant HLA type were discriminated by public TCR beta frequency.

Germline V gives CDR1 MNHEY, CDR2 SMNVEV (reference sequence). This CDR3 is 14 amino acids long. V trimming: 7 bases; J trimming: 1 base; junction bases outside the gene matches: 5. As to this clonotype: Its antigen is undetermined. A much larger clone sits a single nucleotide away, making a read error possible.

One entry per CDR3 protein results from TCRdb running MiXCR on the reads. This sample carries approximately 1,000,000 distinct CDR3 sequences, roughly 30% of them seen once, and the ten largest clones take over 13%. The sequence was obtained from a human donor in good health (CMV status not recorded). Some clones in this sample may be carry-over from other donors' samples. The chain employs TRBV27 and TRBJ1-1; TRBD1 aligns across 8 bases. Sequences were derived from cultured CD8+ T cells from PBMCs, sampled from culture after CMV antigen stimulation. CDR3 coding DNA: TGTGCCAGCATCTCAGGGGGCGCGAACACTGAAGCTTTCTTT. This encodes CASISGGANTEAFF.